The present T cell receptor (beta chain) was sequenced within a study of blood T cell repertoires in COVID-19. Study as a whole: The study drew acute and convalescent COVID-19 samples from the United States, Italy and Spain. Sources were T cells, B-cell-depleted T cells, or PBMCs; the material itself was cDNA or gDNA.

The method was immunoSEQ multiplex PCR; TCRdb's version includes in-frame clones alone and lacks a portion of them. The table shows 99,000 or so clones, with 65% to 85% occurring only once. V lost 3 bases and J lost 4, with 7 bases in between. The germline CDR1 and CDR2 sequences are MNHEY and SMNVEV (reference sequence). The CDR3 has 14 residues. Sequences were obtained from peripheral blood. This rearrangement joins TRBV27 to TRBJ2-6, with a weak D call TRBD1 (5 bases). The sequence was obtained from a man in his 70s with active or convalescent COVID-19. This chain's CDR3 is CASSFGAGANVLTF. The CDR3, as DNA: TGTGCCAGCAGTTTTGGGGCCGGGGCCAACGTCCTGACTTTC.